This T cell receptor beta chain was recovered during a study of blood T cell repertoires in COVID-19. Overall study: Sites in the United States, Italy and Spain provided acute and convalescent COVID-19 samples. PBMCs, B-cell-depleted T cells, or T cells were the source of the cDNA or gDNA that made up the material.

J was trimmed by 5 bases and V by 4 bases; bases with no gene match: 7. This CDR3 comprises 15 residues. Germline V gene sequence: CDR1 LNHNV, CDR2 YYDKDF (reference sequence). Original analysis: It was from reference gene primer amplification that nucleated cell counts were estimated. The protocol was immunoSEQ multiplex PCR, while the TCRdb copy is restricted to in-frame clones and leaves out a portion. That table furnishes V, J and clone size, whereas the DNA furnished D and trimming. This table holds some 240,000 clones, about 78% found once. This clonotype originated in a woman aged 65 to 85 with acute or convalescent COVID-19. The sequenced material came from peripheral blood. The rearrangement joins TRBV15 to TRBJ2-5; 10 nucleotides line up with TRBD1. For the CDR3, the DNA is TGTGCCACCAGCAAGGGACAGGGGTTGAGGGAGACCCAGTACTTC. This translates into CATSKGQGLRETQYF.